The source of this T cell receptor (beta chain) is a study of blood T cell repertoires in COVID-19. TCRdb's copy holds only in-frame clones and misses some; the assay was immunoSEQ multiplex PCR. The sample holds more than 110,000 clones; 80% to 85% are singletons and the top ten take under 5.5%. The CDR3 length is 12 residues. The V end was cut by 8 bases, the J end by 10 bases, with 12 bases between. Germline CDR1 is MDHEN and CDR2 is SYDVKM. Participants were aged roughly 18 to 100 years from 20 to 30 US areas. Sample: PBMCs or T cells enriched from blood (not recorded which). The receptor comes from a man in his forties with acute COVID-19. The V call is TRBV28, the J call TRBJ1-6; possible D gene TRBD1, 5 bases. The CDR3 region is CASESGLSPLHF. CDR3 coding DNA: TGTGCCAGCGAATCAGGGCTCTCACCCCTCCACTTT.